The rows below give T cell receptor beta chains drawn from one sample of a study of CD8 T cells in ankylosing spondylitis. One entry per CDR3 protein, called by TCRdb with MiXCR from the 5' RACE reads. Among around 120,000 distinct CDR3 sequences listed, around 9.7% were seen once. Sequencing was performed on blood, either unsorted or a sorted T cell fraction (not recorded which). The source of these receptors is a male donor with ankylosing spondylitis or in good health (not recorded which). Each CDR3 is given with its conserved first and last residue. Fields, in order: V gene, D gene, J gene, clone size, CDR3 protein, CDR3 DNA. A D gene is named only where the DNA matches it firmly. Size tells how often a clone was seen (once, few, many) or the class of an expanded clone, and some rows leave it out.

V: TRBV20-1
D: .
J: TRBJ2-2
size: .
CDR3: CSARDRQMITGELFF
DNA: TGCAGTGCTAGAGATCGACAGATGATTACCGGGGAGCTGTTTTTT

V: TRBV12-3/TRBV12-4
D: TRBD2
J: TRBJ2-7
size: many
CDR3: CASSIAGGHYEQYF
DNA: TGTGCCAGCAGTATAGCGGGAGGGCACTACGAGCAGTACTTC

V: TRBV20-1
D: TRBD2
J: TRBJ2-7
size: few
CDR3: CSARVPGLGGYEQYF
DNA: TGCAGTGCTAGAGTTCCGGGACTAGGGGGCTACGAGCAGTACTTC

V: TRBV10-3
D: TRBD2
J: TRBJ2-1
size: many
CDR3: CAISSGTSLNEQFF
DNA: TGTGCCATCAGCTCCGGGACTAGCCTCAATGAGCAGTTCTTC

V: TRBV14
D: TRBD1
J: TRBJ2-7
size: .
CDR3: CASSQPGTGYYEQYF
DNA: TGTGCCAGCAGCCAACCCGGGACAGGATACTACGAGCAGTACTTC

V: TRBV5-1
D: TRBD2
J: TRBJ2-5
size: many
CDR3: CASSPGLAGGEETQYF
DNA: TGCGCCAGCAGCCCGGGACTAGCGGGAGGGGAAGAGACCCAGTACTTC

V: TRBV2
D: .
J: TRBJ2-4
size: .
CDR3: CASSFTQGSKNIQYF
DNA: TGTGCCAGCAGTTTCACCCAGGGATCCAAAAACATTCAGTACTTC

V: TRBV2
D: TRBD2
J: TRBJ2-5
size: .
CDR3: CASSEAGTSGRMVETQYF
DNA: TGTGCCAGCAGTGAAGCCGGGACTAGCGGGAGAATGGTGGAGACCCAGTACTTC

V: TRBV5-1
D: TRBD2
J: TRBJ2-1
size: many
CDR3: CASSLAGTRHNEQFF
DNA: TGCGCCAGCAGCTTGGCCGGGACTAGACACAATGAGCAGTTCTTC

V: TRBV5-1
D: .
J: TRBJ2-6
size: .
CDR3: CASNTGPAGANVLTF
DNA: TGCGCCAGCAACACAGGGCCGGCTGGGGCCAACGTCCTGACTTTC

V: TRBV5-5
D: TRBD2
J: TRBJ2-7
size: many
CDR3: CASSSLPGRTSYEQYF
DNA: TGTGCCAGCAGCTCCCTCCCCGGGAGGACCTCCTACGAGCAGTACTTC

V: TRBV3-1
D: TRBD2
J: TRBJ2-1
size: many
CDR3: CASSQVVGRALGDEQFF
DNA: TGTGCCAGCAGCCAAGTTGTTGGGAGGGCCTTAGGAGATGAGCAGTTCTTC

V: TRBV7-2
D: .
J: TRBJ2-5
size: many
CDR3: CASSLGGQEQETQYF
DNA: TGTGCCAGCAGCTTAGGCGGTCAGGAGCAAGAGACCCAGTACTTC

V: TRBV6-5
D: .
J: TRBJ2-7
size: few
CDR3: CASSYSSSGTFSSYEQYF
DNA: TGTGCCAGCAGTTACTCATCCTCTGGGACTTTCAGCTCCTACGAGCAGTACTTC

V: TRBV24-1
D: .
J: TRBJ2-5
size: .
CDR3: CATSISAETQYF
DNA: TGTGCCACCAGTATCTCTGCTGAGACCCAGTACTTC

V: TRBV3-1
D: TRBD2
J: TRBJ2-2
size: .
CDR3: CASRSTSGRSGELFF
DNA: TGTGCCAGCAGGTCGACTAGCGGGAGGTCCGGGGAGCTGTTTTTT

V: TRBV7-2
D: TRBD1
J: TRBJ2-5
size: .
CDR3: CASGRTGGRETQYF
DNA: TGTGCCAGCGGCCGGACAGGGGGCAGGGAGACCCAGTACTTC